This T cell receptor (beta chain) was sequenced for a study of cytomegalovirus exposure and HLA in healthy donors. The study ran its PCR with 60 Vbeta and 13 Jbeta primers. This table comes from immunoSEQ multiplex PCR, and its TCRdb copy is limited to in-frame clones, with some not included. The table shows hundreds of thousands of clones, with roughly 70% occurring only once. V dropped 5 bases and J dropped 1 base, with 17 bases sitting between them. The CDR3 consists of 16 residues. Germline V gene lookup returns CDR1 SEHNR and CDR2 FQNEAQ (reference sequence). Whereas donors were nominally healthy upon sampling, unrecorded immune exposures were probable. This clone was seen a handful of times.

The chain couples TRBV7-9 to TRBJ1-1; D may be TRBD1 (6 bases). Sequencing input: PBMCs. The receptor's source is a female donor in good health and CMV-seronegative. The CDR3 DNA is TGTGCCAGCAGCCCTCGGCAGGGGCGTCGGAACACTGAAGCTTTCTTT. Translation: CASSPRQGRRNTEAFF.